The clone carrying this TCR beta chain showed up many times. Profiled with immunoSEQ multiplex PCR; TCRdb holds only in-frame clones, not every one. Here the sample spans roughly 140,000 clones, roughly four fifths being singletons. CDR3 length equals 14 residues. Trimming removed 2 bases from V and 3 bases from J; junction bases left unmatched: 5. Germline V gene lookup returns CDR1 SGHDT and CDR2 YYEEEE. This sample stems from a study of blood T cell repertoires in COVID-19. The source is a human donor with acute or convalescent COVID-19. The donor label of this sample is uncertain. Sequencing input: peripheral blood. The rearrangement links TRBV5-6 to TRBJ2-7, with 7 bases that match TRBD1. The CDR3 sequence: CASSFSGQNYEQYF. In nucleotides, the CDR3 is TGTGCCAGCAGCTTCTCGGGACAGAACTACGAGCAGTACTTC.